This T cell receptor (beta chain) comes out of a study of cytomegalovirus exposure and HLA in healthy donors. Findings of the study overall: Specificity for CMV antigens was confirmed in vitro for a few of the CMV-associated chains. Reports indicated that the classifier achieved high specificity and sensitivity in diagnosing cytomegalovirus status. Being productive about 87% or about 30% of the time was typical of most TCR beta V segments in an earlier analysis. Sequencing depth roughly uniform across donors was assumed in presence/absence analyses.

This clone came up a few times. The target antigen is unknown. Vbeta (60) and Jbeta (13) primers were used in the PCR. TCRdb's table, derived via immunoSEQ multiplex PCR, lists solely in-frame clones and lacks some. The repertoire holds about 190,000 clones, 85% seen once, with 1% in the top ten. Trimming took off 7 bases at V and 6 bases at J, with 19 bases between the two ends. CDR1 is WSHSY, CDR2 SAAADI, per germline. CDR3 length: 15 residues. This sequence originates from a boy younger than 10 in good health and CMV-seronegative. The sample comprised PBMCs. The rearrangement joins TRBV10-2 to TRBJ2-1; D perhaps matches TRBD1 (6 bases). The CDR3 sequence is CASTYTGQLSNEQFF. The CDR3 nucleotides read TGCGCCAGCACCTACACAGGGCAGTTGTCCAATGAGCAGTTCTTC.